This TCR beta chain originates from a study of T cells after posttransplantation cyclophosphamide. Sequenced by immunoSEQ multiplex PCR; TCRdb stores in-frame clones only, minus some. This sample comprises approximately 40,000 clones, none seen once only. The germline V and J ends were trimmed by 2 bases and 0 bases, with 22 bases remaining between them. The germline V gene has CDR1 ENHRY and CDR2 SYGVKD. This CDR3 spans 20 amino acids. This clone was detected many times. Its antigen is still unknown. Broader study findings: Tissue-infiltrating T cells from skin or gut overlapped little with blood T cells. After PTCy, TRB diversity resembled that of CNI/methotrexate controls. Later post-transplant blood repertoires were often dominated by donor CD8+ memory clones.

J is TRBJ2-2 and V is TRBV10-3; tentative D call: TRBD1 (6 bases). This TCR came from a middle-aged man in good health, CMV-negative, and a related stem cell transplant donor. The sequencing input was PBMCs. CDR3 sequence: CAISEPIYRETKPNTGELFF. DNA of the CDR3: TGTGCCATCAGTGAGCCGATTTACAGGGAAACTAAGCCGAACACCGGGGAGCTGTTTTTT.